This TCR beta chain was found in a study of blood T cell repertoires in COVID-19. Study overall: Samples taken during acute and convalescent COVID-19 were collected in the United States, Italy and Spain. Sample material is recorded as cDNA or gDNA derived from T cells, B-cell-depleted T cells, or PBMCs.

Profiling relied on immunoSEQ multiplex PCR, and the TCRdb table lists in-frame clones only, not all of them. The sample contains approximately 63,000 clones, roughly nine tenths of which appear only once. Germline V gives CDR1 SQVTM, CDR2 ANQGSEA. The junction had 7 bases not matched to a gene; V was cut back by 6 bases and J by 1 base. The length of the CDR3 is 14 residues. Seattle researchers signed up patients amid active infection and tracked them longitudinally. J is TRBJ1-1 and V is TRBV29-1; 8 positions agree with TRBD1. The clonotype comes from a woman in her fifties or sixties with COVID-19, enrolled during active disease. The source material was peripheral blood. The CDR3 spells CSVQTGVGNTEAFF. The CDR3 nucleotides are TGCAGCGTGCAGACAGGGGTGGGGAACACTGAAGCTTTCTTT.